Given below is one T cell receptor (beta chain) in context. Its antigen remains unidentified. The J segment lost 7 bases and the V segment lost 7 bases, leaving 11 bases of the junction unmatched. Germline V lookup: CDR1 SQVTM, CDR2 ANQGSEA. There are 13 residues in the CDR3. This entry is derived from a study of cytomegalovirus exposure and HLA in healthy donors. Study outcomes and limitations: Most sequenced TCRs were rare (though some public TCRs occurred in many donors).

Researchers ran the PCR with 60 Vbeta and 13 Jbeta primers. Sequenced by immunoSEQ multiplex PCR; TCRdb stores in-frame clones only, minus some. The data show 99,000 or so clones, with about 81% seen just once and about 2.2% held by the top ten. The sequenced sample was PBMCs. This chain joins TRBV29-1 and TRBJ1-1; 8 nucleotides line up with TRBD1. This sequence was found in a man aged 25 to 45 in good health and CMV-seronegative. This chain's CDR3 is CSANAGGFNEAFF. As DNA, the CDR3 is TGCAGCGCAAACGCAGGGGGCTTCAATGAAGCTTTCTTT.